This T cell receptor (beta chain) was sequenced for a study of cytomegalovirus exposure and HLA in healthy donors. Whole-study results and caveats: A later analysis associated 15,000 to 20,000 TCR beta sequences with HLA alleles at a 0.05 false discovery rate. Previously analyzed data showed that most TCR beta V segments were productive at a frequency of about 87% or about 30%.

The donors (healthy individuals) were bone marrow donors. With respect to this clone: As yet, its antigen is unknown.

V shed 0 bases, J shed 2 bases, and the junction held 11 bases outside the gene matches. This CDR3 is 18 amino acids long. Germline loops: CDR1 MGHRA, CDR2 YSYEKL. With 60 Vbeta and 13 Jbeta primers, the PCR was carried out. Clones were read by immunoSEQ multiplex PCR, and TCRdb kept only the in-frame ones, dropping some. The sample lists under 150,000 clones; around 10% were seen once. The gene calls are TRBV4-1 and TRBJ2-3; 7 bases align to TRBD2. This clonotype was sampled from a man aged 30 to 39 in good health and CMV-seronegative. The specimen was PBMCs. The CDR3, as DNA: TGCGCCAGCAGCCAAGAAGAGCGGTCTAGCGGCTTCACAGATACGCAGTATTTT. This encodes CASSQEERSSGFTDTQYF.